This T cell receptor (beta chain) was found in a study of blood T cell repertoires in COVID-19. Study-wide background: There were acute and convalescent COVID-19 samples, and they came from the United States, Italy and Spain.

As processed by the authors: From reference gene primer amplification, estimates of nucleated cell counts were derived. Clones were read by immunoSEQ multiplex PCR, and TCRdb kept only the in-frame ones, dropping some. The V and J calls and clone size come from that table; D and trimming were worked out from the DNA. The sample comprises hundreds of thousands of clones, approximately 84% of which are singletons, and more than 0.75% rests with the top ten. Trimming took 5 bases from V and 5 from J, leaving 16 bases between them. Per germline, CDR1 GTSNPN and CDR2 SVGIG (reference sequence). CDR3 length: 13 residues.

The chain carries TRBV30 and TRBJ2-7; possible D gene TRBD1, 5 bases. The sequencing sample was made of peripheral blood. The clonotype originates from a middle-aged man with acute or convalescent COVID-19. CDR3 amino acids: CAWADIPSDEQYF. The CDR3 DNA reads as TGTGCCTGGGCGGACATCCCCTCGGACGAGCAGTACTTC.